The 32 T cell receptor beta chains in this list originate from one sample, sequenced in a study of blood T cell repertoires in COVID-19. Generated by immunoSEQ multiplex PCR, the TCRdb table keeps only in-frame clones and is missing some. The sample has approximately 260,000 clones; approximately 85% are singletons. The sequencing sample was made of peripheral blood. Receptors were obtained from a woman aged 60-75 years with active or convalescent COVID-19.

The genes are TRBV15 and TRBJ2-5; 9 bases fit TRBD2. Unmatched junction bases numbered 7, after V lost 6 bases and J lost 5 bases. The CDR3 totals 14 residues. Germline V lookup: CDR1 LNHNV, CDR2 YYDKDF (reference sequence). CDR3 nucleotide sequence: TGTGCCACCAGACGCGGGGGGGCTTGGGAGACCCAGTACTTC. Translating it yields CATRRGGAWETQYF.

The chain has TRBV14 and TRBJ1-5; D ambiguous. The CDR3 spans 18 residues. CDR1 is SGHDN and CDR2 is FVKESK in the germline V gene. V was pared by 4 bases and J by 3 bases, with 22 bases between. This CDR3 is CASSPTPRADYYNQPQHF. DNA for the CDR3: TGTGCCAGCAGCCCCACCCCCCGAGCAGATTACTACAATCAGCCCCAGCATTTT.

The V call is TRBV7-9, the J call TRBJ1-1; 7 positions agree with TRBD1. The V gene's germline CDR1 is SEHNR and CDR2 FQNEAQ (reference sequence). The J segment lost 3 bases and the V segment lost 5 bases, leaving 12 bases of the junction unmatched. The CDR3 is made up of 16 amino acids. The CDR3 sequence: CASSGYRGVRDTEAFF. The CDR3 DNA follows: TGTGCCAGCAGCGGATACAGGGGAGTTAGAGACACTGAAGCTTTCTTT.

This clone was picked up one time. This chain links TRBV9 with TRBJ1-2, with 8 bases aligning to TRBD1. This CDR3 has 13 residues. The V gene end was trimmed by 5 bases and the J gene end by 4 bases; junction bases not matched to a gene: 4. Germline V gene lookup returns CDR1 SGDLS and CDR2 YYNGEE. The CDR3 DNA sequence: TGTGCCAGCAGTTATGACAGGGGCTATGGCTACACCTTC. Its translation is CASSYDRGYGYTF.

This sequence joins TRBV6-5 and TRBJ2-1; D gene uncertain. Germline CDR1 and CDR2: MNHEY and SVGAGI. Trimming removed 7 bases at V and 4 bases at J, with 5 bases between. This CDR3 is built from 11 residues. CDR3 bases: TGTGCCAGCAACGGTTACAATGAGCAGTTCTTC. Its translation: CASNGYNEQFF.

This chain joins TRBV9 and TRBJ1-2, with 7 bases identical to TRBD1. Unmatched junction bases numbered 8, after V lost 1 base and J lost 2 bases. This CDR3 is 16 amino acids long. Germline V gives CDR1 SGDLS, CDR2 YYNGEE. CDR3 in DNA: TGTGCCAGCAGCGTATCGACAGGGAAAGTGAACTATGGCTACACCTTC. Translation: CASSVSTGKVNYGYTF.

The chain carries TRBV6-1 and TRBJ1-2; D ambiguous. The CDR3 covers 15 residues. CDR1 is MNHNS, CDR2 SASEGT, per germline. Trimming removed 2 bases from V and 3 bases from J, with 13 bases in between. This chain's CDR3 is CASSEFGQDYYGYTF. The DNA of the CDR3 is TGTGCCAGCAGTGAATTCGGCCAGGACTACTATGGCTACACCTTC.

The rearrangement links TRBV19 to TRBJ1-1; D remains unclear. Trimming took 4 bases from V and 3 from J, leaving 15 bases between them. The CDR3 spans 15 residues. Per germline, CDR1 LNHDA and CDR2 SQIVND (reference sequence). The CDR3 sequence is CASSTGHSWDTEAFF. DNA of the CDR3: TGTGCCAGTAGTACAGGCCATTCTTGGGACACTGAAGCTTTCTTT.

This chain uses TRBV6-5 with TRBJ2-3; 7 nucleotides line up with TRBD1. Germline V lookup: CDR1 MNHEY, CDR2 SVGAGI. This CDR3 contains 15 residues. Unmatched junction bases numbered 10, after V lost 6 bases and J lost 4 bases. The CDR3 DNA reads TGTGCCAGCAGACGCGCAGGGGGAGAGGCAGATACGCAGTATTTT. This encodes CASRRAGGEADTQYF.

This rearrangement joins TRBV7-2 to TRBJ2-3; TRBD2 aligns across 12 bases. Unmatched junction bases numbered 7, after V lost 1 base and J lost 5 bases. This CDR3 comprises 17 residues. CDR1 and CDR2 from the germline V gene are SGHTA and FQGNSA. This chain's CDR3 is CASSLGSSGGAGDTQYF. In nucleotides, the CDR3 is TGTGCCAGCAGCTTAGGGTCTAGCGGGGGGGCGGGAGATACGCAGTATTTT.

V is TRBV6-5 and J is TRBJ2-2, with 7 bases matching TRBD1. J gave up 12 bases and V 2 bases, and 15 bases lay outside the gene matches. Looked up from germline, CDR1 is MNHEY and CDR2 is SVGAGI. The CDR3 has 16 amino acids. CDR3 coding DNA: TGTGCCAGCAGTTACAAACCGGGACAGACACCGGGACAGCTGTTTTTT. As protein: CASSYKPGQTPGQLFF.

CDR3 nucleotide sequence: TGCGCCAGCAGCCAAATACAGGGGATCAATCAGCCCCAGCATTTT. This encodes CASSQIQGINQPQHF. This chain joins TRBV4-1 and TRBJ1-5; 7 bases fit TRBD1. After removal of 2 bases from V and 3 bases from J, the junction contained 4 bases not matched to a gene. The CDR3 contains 15 residues. Per germline, CDR1 MGHRA and CDR2 YSYEKL.

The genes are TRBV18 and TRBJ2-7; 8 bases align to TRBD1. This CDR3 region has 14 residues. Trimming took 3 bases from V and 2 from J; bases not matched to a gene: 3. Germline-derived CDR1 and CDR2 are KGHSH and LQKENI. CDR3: CASSPRGHAYEQYF. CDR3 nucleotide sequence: TGTGCCAGCTCACCCAGGGGGCACGCCTACGAGCAGTACTTC.

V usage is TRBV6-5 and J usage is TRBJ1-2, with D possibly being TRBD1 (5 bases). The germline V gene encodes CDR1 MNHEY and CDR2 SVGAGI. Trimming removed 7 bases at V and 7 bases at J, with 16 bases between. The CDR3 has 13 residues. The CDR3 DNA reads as TGTGCCAGCACTAAGGACAACCGTGTTGGCTACACCTTC. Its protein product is CASTKDNRVGYTF.

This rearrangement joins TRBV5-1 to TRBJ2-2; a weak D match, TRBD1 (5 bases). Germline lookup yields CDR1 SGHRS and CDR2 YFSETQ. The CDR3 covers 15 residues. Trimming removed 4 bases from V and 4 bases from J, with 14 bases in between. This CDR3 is CASSLVAQGTGELFF. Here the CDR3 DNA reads TGCGCCAGCAGCCTTGTGGCCCAGGGCACCGGGGAGCTGTTTTTT.

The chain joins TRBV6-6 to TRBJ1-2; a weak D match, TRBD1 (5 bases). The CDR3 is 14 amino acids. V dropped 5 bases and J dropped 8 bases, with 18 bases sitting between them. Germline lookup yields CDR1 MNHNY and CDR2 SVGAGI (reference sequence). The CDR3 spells CASSKPDRASGYTF. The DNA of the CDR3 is TGTGCCAGCAGTAAGCCTGACAGAGCAAGCGGCTACACCTTC.

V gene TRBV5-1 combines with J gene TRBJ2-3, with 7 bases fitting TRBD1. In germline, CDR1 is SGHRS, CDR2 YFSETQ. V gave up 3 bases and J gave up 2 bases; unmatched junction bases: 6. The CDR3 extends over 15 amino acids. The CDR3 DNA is TGCGCCAGCAGCTGGCGACAGGGAGTCACAGATACGCAGTATTTT. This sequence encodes CASSWRQGVTDTQYF. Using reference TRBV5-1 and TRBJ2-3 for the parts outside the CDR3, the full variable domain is KAGVTQTPRYLIKTRGQQVTLSCSPISGHRSVSWYQQTPGQGLQFLFEYFSETQRNKGNFPGRFSGRQFSNSRSEMNVSTLELGDSALYLCASSWRQGVTDTQYFGPGTRLTVL.

The CDR3 DNA is TGTGCCAGCAGTTTCGGGTATGGCTACACCTTC. Its protein is CASSFGYGYTF. The chain joins TRBV28 to TRBJ1-2; D uncertain. Trimming cost V 3 bases and J 5 bases, with 4 bases left between them. Germline assignment: CDR1 MDHEN and CDR2 SYDVKM. The CDR3 extends over 11 amino acids.

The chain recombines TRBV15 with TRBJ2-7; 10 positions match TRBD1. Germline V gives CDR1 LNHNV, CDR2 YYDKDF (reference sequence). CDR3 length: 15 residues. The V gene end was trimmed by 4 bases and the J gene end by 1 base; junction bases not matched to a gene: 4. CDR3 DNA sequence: TGTGCCACCAGCACCCGGGACAGGGGTTCCTACGAGCAGTACTTC. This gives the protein CATSTRDRGSYEQYF.

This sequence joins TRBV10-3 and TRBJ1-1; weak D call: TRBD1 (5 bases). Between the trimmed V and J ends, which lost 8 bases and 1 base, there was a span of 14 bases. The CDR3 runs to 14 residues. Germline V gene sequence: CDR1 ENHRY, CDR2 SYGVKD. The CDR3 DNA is TGTGCCATCCGGCCTCAGGGCGGGAACACTGAAGCTTTCTTT. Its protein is CAIRPQGGNTEAFF.

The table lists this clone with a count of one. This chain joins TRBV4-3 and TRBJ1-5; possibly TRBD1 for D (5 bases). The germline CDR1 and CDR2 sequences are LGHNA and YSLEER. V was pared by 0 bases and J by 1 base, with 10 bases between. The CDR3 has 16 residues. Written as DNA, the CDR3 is TGCGCCAGCAGCCAAGATACTGGGGGGAGCAATCAGCCCCAGCATTTT. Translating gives CASSQDTGGSNQPQHF.

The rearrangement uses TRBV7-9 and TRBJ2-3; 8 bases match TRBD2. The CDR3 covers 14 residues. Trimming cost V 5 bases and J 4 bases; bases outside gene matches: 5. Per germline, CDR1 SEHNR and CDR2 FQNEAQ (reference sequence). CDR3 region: CASSLGLAADTQYF. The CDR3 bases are TGTGCCAGCAGCCTAGGACTAGCTGCAGATACGCAGTATTTT. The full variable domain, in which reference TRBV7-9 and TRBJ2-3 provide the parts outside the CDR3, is DTGVSQNPRHKITKRGQNVTFRCDPISEHNRLYWYRQTLGQGPEFLTYFQNEAQLEKSRLLSDRFSAERPKGSFSTLEIQRTEQGDSAMYLCASSLGLAADTQYFGPGTRLTVL.

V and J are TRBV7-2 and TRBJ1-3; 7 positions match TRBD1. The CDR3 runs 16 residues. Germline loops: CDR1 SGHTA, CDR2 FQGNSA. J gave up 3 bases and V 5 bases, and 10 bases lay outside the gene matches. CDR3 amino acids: CASSLRGQLLGNTIYF. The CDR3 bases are TGTGCCAGCAGCCTCCGGGGACAGCTCCTTGGAAACACCATATATTTT.

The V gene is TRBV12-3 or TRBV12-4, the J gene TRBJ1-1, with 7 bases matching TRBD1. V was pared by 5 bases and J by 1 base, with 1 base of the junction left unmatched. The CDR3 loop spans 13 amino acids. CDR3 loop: CASSRTGNTEAFF. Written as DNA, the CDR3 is TGTGCCAGCAGTCGGACAGGGAACACTGAAGCTTTCTTT.

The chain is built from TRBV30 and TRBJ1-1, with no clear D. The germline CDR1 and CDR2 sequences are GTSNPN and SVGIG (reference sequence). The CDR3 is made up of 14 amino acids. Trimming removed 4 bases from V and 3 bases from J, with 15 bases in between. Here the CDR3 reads CAWKVVVADTEAFF. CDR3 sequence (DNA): TGTGCCTGGAAGGTGGTTGTCGCGGACACTGAAGCTTTCTTT. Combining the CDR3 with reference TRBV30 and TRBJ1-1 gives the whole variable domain SQTIHQWPATLVQPVGSPLSLECTVEGTSNPNLYWYRQAAGRGLQLLFYSVGIGQISSEVPQNLSASRPQDRQFILSSKKLLLSDSGFYLCAWKVVVADTEAFFGQGTRLTVV.

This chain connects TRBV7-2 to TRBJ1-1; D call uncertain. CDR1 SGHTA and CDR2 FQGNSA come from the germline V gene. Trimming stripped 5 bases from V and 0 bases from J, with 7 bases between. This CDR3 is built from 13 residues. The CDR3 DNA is TGTGCCAGCAGCCTCCAGATGAACACTGAAGCTTTCTTT. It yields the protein CASSLQMNTEAFF.

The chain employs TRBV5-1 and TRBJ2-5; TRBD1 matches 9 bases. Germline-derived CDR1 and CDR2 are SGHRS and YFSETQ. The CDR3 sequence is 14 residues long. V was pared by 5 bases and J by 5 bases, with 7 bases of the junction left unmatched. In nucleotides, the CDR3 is TGCGCCAGCAGTGAACAGGGGGCAGGGGAGACCCAGTACTTC. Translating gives CASSEQGAGETQYF.

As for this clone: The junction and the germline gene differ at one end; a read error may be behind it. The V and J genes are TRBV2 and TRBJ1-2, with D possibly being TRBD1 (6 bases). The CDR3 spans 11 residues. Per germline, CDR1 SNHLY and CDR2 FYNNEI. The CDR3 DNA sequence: TGTGCCAGCAGTGGAGAGGGCAGGGGACCCTTC. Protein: CASSGEGRGPF. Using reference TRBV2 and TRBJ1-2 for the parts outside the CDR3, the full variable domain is EPEVTQTPSHQVTQMGQEVILRCVPISNHLYFYWYRQILGQKVEFLVSFYNNEISEKSEIFDDQFSVERPDGSNFTLKIRSTKLEDSAMYFCASSGEGRGPFGSGTRLTVV.

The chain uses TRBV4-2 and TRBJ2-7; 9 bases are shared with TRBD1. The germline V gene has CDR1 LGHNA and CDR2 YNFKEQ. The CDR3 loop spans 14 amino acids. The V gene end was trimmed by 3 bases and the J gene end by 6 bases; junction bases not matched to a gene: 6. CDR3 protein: CASSQPGQGPEQYF. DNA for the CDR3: TGTGCCAGCAGCCAGCCCGGACAGGGGCCCGAGCAGTACTTC.

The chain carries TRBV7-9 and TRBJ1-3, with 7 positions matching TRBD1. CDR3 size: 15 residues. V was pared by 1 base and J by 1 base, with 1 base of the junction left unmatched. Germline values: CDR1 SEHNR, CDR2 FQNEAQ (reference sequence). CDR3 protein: CASSLVQGSGNTIYF. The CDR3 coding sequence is TGTGCCAGCAGCTTAGTACAGGGGTCTGGAAACACCATATATTTT.

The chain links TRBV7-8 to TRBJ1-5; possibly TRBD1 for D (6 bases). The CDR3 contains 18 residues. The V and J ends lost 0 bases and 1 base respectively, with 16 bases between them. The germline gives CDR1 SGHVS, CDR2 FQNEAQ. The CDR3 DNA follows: TGTGCCAGCAGCTTAGCCATGTCAGTACAGGGCAGCAATCAGCCCCAGCATTTT. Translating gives CASSLAMSVQGSNQPQHF.

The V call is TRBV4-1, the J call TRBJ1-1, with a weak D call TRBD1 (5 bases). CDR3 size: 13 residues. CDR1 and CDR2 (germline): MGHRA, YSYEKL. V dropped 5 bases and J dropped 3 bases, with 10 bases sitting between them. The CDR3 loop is CASSSGGDTEAFF. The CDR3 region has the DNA TGCGCCAGCAGCTCCGGAGGGGACACTGAAGCTTTCTTT.